The rows below give T cell receptor beta chains drawn from one sample of a study of blood T cell repertoires in COVID-19. Assay: immunoSEQ multiplex PCR; the TCRdb copy retains only in-frame clones and omits some. The table has about 160,000 clones, about nine tenths seen once. The specimen sequenced was peripheral blood. Receptors originate from a man aged 30 to 45 with COVID-19, enrolled during active disease. The CDR3 runs from the conserved cysteine through the conserved F or W. Fields, in order: J gene, clone size, V gene, D gene, CDR3 length, CDR3 DNA, CDR3 protein. D genes are given only for firm matches. Size is omitted from some rows. Given values are once, few, many or a class for expanded clones.

j_call: TRBJ2-3
clone_size: NA
v_call: TRBV3-1/TRBV3-2
d_call: NA
cdr3_length: 16
cdr3_nt: TGTGCCAGCAGCCAAGATTCGAGGGGGTGGACAGATACGCAGTATTTT
cdr3_aa: CASSQDSRGWTDTQYF

j_call: TRBJ1-2
clone_size: NA
v_call: TRBV6-6
d_call: NA
cdr3_length: 15
cdr3_nt: TGTGCCAGCAGTTACAGAGGGGGGGTGGACTATGGCTACACCTTC
cdr3_aa: CASSYRGGVDYGYTF

j_call: TRBJ2-7
clone_size: NA
v_call: TRBV12-5
d_call: TRBD1
cdr3_length: 14
cdr3_nt: TGTGCTAGTGGTTCATCCGGGACAGGGGGCGAGCAGTACTTC
cdr3_aa: CASGSSGTGGEQYF

j_call: TRBJ1-2
clone_size: NA
v_call: TRBV11-2
d_call: NA
cdr3_length: 15
cdr3_nt: TGTGCCAGCAGCTGGACAGTGCTAGGACGCTATGGCTACACCTTC
cdr3_aa: CASSWTVLGRYGYTF

j_call: TRBJ2-1
clone_size: few
v_call: TRBV28
d_call: NA
cdr3_length: 13
cdr3_nt: TGTGCCAGCAGTTTAGGGCTTTACAATGAGCAGTTCTTC
cdr3_aa: CASSLGLYNEQFF

j_call: TRBJ2-5
clone_size: NA
v_call: TRBV27
d_call: NA
cdr3_length: 15
cdr3_nt: TGTGCCAGCAGTTTGACCACTAGTTTTGGGGAGACCCAGTACTTC
cdr3_aa: CASSLTTSFGETQYF

j_call: TRBJ2-1
clone_size: NA
v_call: TRBV19
d_call: TRBD2
cdr3_length: 15
cdr3_nt: TGTGCCAGTAGTATTGGCGGGAGTGGTGGCAATGAGCAGTTCTTC
cdr3_aa: CASSIGGSGGNEQFF

j_call: TRBJ2-7
clone_size: NA
v_call: TRBV12-5
d_call: NA
cdr3_length: 13
cdr3_nt: TGTGCTAGTGGTTTGTTCCCGGGACTGGAGCAGTACTTC
cdr3_aa: CASGLFPGLEQYF

j_call: TRBJ1-5
clone_size: once
v_call: TRBV28
d_call: NA
cdr3_length: 13
cdr3_nt: TGTGCCAGCAGTTCCACAGTTAGTCAGCCCCAGCATTTT
cdr3_aa: CASSSTVSQPQHF

j_call: TRBJ1-2
clone_size: NA
v_call: TRBV6-2/TRBV6-3
d_call: TRBD1
cdr3_length: 13
cdr3_nt: TGTGCCAGCAGTGACAGGGTGATTGAAGGCTACACCTTC
cdr3_aa: CASSDRVIEGYTF

j_call: TRBJ1-3
clone_size: NA
v_call: TRBV5-1
d_call: NA
cdr3_length: 16
cdr3_nt: TGCGCCAGCAGCTTGGAGGGGATGAGCTCTGGAAACACCATATATTTT
cdr3_aa: CASSLEGMSSGNTIYF

j_call: TRBJ1-2
clone_size: NA
v_call: TRBV28
d_call: NA
cdr3_length: 17
cdr3_nt: TGTGCCAGCAGTTTGGCGCGGACAGTCCCCTATAACTATGGCTACACCTTC
cdr3_aa: CASSLARTVPYNYGYTF

j_call: TRBJ2-1
clone_size: NA
v_call: TRBV6-6
d_call: NA
cdr3_length: 15
cdr3_nt: TGTGCCAGCAGTCAGTCTTCTAGCTCCTACAATGAGCAGTTCTTC
cdr3_aa: CASSQSSSSYNEQFF

j_call: TRBJ1-4
clone_size: NA
v_call: TRBV4-1
d_call: TRBD1
cdr3_length: 16
cdr3_nt: TGCGCCAGCAGCCAGACCAGGGGGCGCGTTGAAGAAAAACTGTTTTTT
cdr3_aa: CASSQTRGRVEEKLFF

j_call: TRBJ2-7
clone_size: NA
v_call: TRBV6-1
d_call: TRBD2
cdr3_length: 12
cdr3_nt: TGTGCCAGCAGCGGGGGGGGCTACGAGCAGTACTTC
cdr3_aa: CASSGGGYEQYF

j_call: TRBJ1-1
clone_size: NA
v_call: TRBV7-2
d_call: TRBD1
cdr3_length: 17
cdr3_nt: TGTGCCAGCAGCTTAGAACAGGGGGCTATTATGAACACTGAAGCTTTCTTT
cdr3_aa: CASSLEQGAIMNTEAFF

j_call: TRBJ1-1
clone_size: NA
v_call: TRBV6-4
d_call: NA
cdr3_length: 14
cdr3_nt: TGTGCCAGCAACCGGGGGGTTATGAACACTGAAGCTTTCTTT
cdr3_aa: CASNRGVMNTEAFF

j_call: TRBJ2-5
clone_size: NA
v_call: TRBV19
d_call: TRBD2
cdr3_length: 15
cdr3_nt: TGTGCCAGTAGTATTGTAGCGGGAGGGACCGAGACCCAGTACTTC
cdr3_aa: CASSIVAGGTETQYF

j_call: TRBJ1-6
clone_size: NA
v_call: TRBV7-3
d_call: TRBD1
cdr3_length: 15
cdr3_nt: TGTGCCAGCAGCTTGGGACAGGGATATAATTCACCCCTCCACTTT
cdr3_aa: CASSLGQGYNSPLHF

j_call: TRBJ1-2
clone_size: NA
v_call: TRBV18
d_call: NA
cdr3_length: 17
cdr3_nt: TGTGCCAGCTCACCACCGGGTACACAGAGAGCTAACTATGGCTACACCTTC
cdr3_aa: CASSPPGTQRANYGYTF

j_call: TRBJ2-7
clone_size: NA
v_call: TRBV7-3
d_call: NA
cdr3_length: 13
cdr3_nt: TGTGCCAGCAGTCAATCCAGGGTCCACGAGCAGTACTTC
cdr3_aa: CASSQSRVHEQYF

j_call: TRBJ2-1
clone_size: NA
v_call: TRBV6-6
d_call: TRBD2
cdr3_length: 16
cdr3_nt: TGTGCCAGCACGATGGGCGGGCTAGCGGGACAGAATGAGCAGTTCTTC
cdr3_aa: CASTMGGLAGQNEQFF

j_call: TRBJ2-5
clone_size: NA
v_call: TRBV27
d_call: NA
cdr3_length: 15
cdr3_nt: TGTGCCAGCAGTCACACGCACAGGTATCAAGAGACCCAGTACTTC
cdr3_aa: CASSHTHRYQETQYF

j_call: TRBJ1-4
clone_size: NA
v_call: TRBV6-5
d_call: NA
cdr3_length: 14
cdr3_nt: TGTGCCAGCAGGACACATCCAACTAATGAAAAACTGTTTTTT
cdr3_aa: CASRTHPTNEKLFF

j_call: TRBJ1-1
clone_size: NA
v_call: TRBV19
d_call: TRBD1
cdr3_length: 17
cdr3_nt: TGTGCCAGTACCAGTGGGACAGGGAACTCGATGAACACTGAAGCTTTCTTT
cdr3_aa: CASTSGTGNSMNTEAFF

j_call: TRBJ2-7
clone_size: NA
v_call: TRBV24-1
d_call: TRBD1
cdr3_length: 15
cdr3_nt: TGTGCCACCAGTGACCCGGGACAGGGTAACCACGAGCAGTACTTC
cdr3_aa: CATSDPGQGNHEQYF

j_call: TRBJ2-7
clone_size: NA
v_call: TRBV18
d_call: TRBD2
cdr3_length: 14
cdr3_nt: TGTGCCAGCTCACGCCAGCGGGAGGGTTACGAGCAGTACTTC
cdr3_aa: CASSRQREGYEQYF

j_call: TRBJ2-7
clone_size: once
v_call: TRBV7-3
d_call: TRBD1
cdr3_length: 12
cdr3_nt: TGTGCCAGCAGCCAGGGGGTTTACGAGCAGTACTTC
cdr3_aa: CASSQGVYEQYF

j_call: TRBJ2-2
clone_size: NA
v_call: TRBV19
d_call: TRBD1
cdr3_length: 16
cdr3_nt: TGTGCCAGTAGTATATGGGGACAGGGAGGCACCGGGGAGCTGTTTTTT
cdr3_aa: CASSIWGQGGTGELFF

j_call: TRBJ1-1
clone_size: NA
v_call: TRBV4-3
d_call: NA
cdr3_length: 17
cdr3_nt: TGCGCCAGCAGCCAAGATGGGGCCCAGGGGAGGAACACTGAAGCTTTCTTT
cdr3_aa: CASSQDGAQGRNTEAFF

j_call: TRBJ1-5
clone_size: NA
v_call: TRBV19
d_call: NA
cdr3_length: 16
cdr3_nt: TGTGCCAGTAGTATACATGCGCGATCCCCAAATCAGCCCCAGCATTTT
cdr3_aa: CASSIHARSPNQPQHF

j_call: TRBJ1-2
clone_size: few
v_call: TRBV7-3
d_call: TRBD1
cdr3_length: 18
cdr3_nt: TGTGCCAGCAGCTTCACCCTCCAGGACAGGAGAGCTAACTATGGCTACACCTTC
cdr3_aa: CASSFTLQDRRANYGYTF

j_call: TRBJ2-7
clone_size: NA
v_call: TRBV18
d_call: TRBD1
cdr3_length: 14
cdr3_nt: TGTGCCAGCTCACCGGGACAGGGAGACTACGAGCAGTACTTC
cdr3_aa: CASSPGQGDYEQYF

j_call: TRBJ2-1
clone_size: NA
v_call: TRBV18
d_call: TRBD2
cdr3_length: 17
cdr3_nt: TGTGCCAGCTCACCACTTTATAGCGGGAGTACGGAGGACGAGCAGTTCTTC
cdr3_aa: CASSPLYSGSTEDEQFF

j_call: TRBJ1-4
clone_size: NA
v_call: TRBV28
d_call: NA
cdr3_length: 14
cdr3_nt: TGTGCCAGCAATTTTTGGCAGGCTGGTGAAAAACTGTTTTTT
cdr3_aa: CASNFWQAGEKLFF

j_call: TRBJ2-7
clone_size: NA
v_call: TRBV4-3
d_call: NA
cdr3_length: 15
cdr3_nt: TGCGCCAGCAGCCAAGAATGGGCCTCAGCCTACGAGCAGTACTTC
cdr3_aa: CASSQEWASAYEQYF

j_call: TRBJ2-7
clone_size: NA
v_call: TRBV6-6
d_call: TRBD1
cdr3_length: 16
cdr3_nt: TGTGCCAGCAGTCACCCCGCCGGGACAGGGTTTTACGAGCAGTACTTC
cdr3_aa: CASSHPAGTGFYEQYF

j_call: TRBJ1-2
clone_size: NA
v_call: TRBV3-1/TRBV3-2
d_call: NA
cdr3_length: 13
cdr3_nt: TGTGCCAGCAGCCAAATGCAGACTCCTGGCTACACCTTC
cdr3_aa: CASSQMQTPGYTF

j_call: TRBJ2-3
clone_size: NA
v_call: TRBV7-9
d_call: NA
cdr3_length: 17
cdr3_nt: TGTGCCAGCAGCTTACGAAGCCCTCCGAGACATTTGACGACGCAGTATTTT
cdr3_aa: CASSLRSPPRHLTTQYF

j_call: TRBJ1-6
clone_size: NA
v_call: TRBV6-5
d_call: TRBD1
cdr3_length: 14
cdr3_nt: TGTGCCAGCAGAGGGACAGGGGACAATTCACCCCTCCACTTT
cdr3_aa: CASRGTGDNSPLHF

j_call: TRBJ2-1
clone_size: NA
v_call: TRBV3-1/TRBV3-2
d_call: TRBD2
cdr3_length: 19
cdr3_nt: TGTGCCAGCAGCCAAGTTCCGGATATAGCGGGAGAGGGGGGCAATGAGCAGTTCTTC
cdr3_aa: CASSQVPDIAGEGGNEQFF

j_call: TRBJ2-7
clone_size: NA
v_call: TRBV14
d_call: TRBD2
cdr3_length: 16
cdr3_nt: TGTGCCAGCAGCCATATGGGGACTAGCGGGAGTTACGAGCAGTACTTC
cdr3_aa: CASSHMGTSGSYEQYF

j_call: TRBJ2-1
clone_size: NA
v_call: TRBV30
d_call: TRBD1
cdr3_length: 15
cdr3_nt: TGTGCCTGGAGTGTAGCAGGGGGCCCCTACAATGAGCAGTTCTTC
cdr3_aa: CAWSVAGGPYNEQFF

j_call: TRBJ1-6
clone_size: NA
v_call: TRBV28
d_call: NA
cdr3_length: 15
cdr3_nt: TGTGCCAGCAGTTTGTACGATCGGAGGGGCTCACCCCTCCACTTT
cdr3_aa: CASSLYDRRGSPLHF

j_call: TRBJ2-2
clone_size: NA
v_call: TRBV5-1
d_call: NA
cdr3_length: 16
cdr3_nt: TGCGCCAGCAGCTCGACCGCCGGGGCGAACACCGGGGAGCTGTTTTTT
cdr3_aa: CASSSTAGANTGELFF

j_call: TRBJ2-7
clone_size: NA
v_call: TRBV12-3/TRBV12-4
d_call: NA
cdr3_length: 13
cdr3_nt: TGTGCCAGCACCCGGCGGGGGCTCTACGAGCAGTACTTC
cdr3_aa: CASTRRGLYEQYF

j_call: TRBJ2-1
clone_size: NA
v_call: TRBV6-5
d_call: TRBD2
cdr3_length: 15
cdr3_nt: TGTGCCAGCAGTCCCGGGACTAGCGGGAACTATGAGCAGTTCTTC
cdr3_aa: CASSPGTSGNYEQFF

j_call: TRBJ2-3
clone_size: NA
v_call: TRBV5-1
d_call: TRBD1
cdr3_length: 12
cdr3_nt: TGCGCCAGCGGGTGGGACAGGGATACGCAGTATTTT
cdr3_aa: CASGWDRDTQYF

j_call: TRBJ2-5
clone_size: NA
v_call: TRBV12-3/TRBV12-4
d_call: NA
cdr3_length: 13
cdr3_nt: TGTGCCAGCCGTAGAACCCCTGGAGAGACCCAGTACTTC
cdr3_aa: CASRRTPGETQYF

j_call: TRBJ1-2
clone_size: NA
v_call: TRBV6-1
d_call: NA
cdr3_length: 15
cdr3_nt: TGTGCCAGCAGTGACCGGCGGGGGGCGGATTATGGCTACACCTTC
cdr3_aa: CASSDRRGADYGYTF

j_call: TRBJ1-5
clone_size: NA
v_call: TRBV2
d_call: NA
cdr3_length: 15
cdr3_nt: TGTGCCAGCAGCCCCCTTAGGAGGGGAGGTCAGCCCCAGCATTTT
cdr3_aa: CASSPLRRGGQPQHF

j_call: TRBJ1-6
clone_size: NA
v_call: TRBV30
d_call: NA
cdr3_length: 13
cdr3_nt: TGTGCCAAAGAAGAGGCTTATAATTCACCCCTCCACTTT
cdr3_aa: CAKEEAYNSPLHF

j_call: TRBJ1-5
clone_size: NA
v_call: TRBV4-2
d_call: NA
cdr3_length: 15
cdr3_nt: TGTGCCAGCAGCCAAGAAATACAGGGTTTTCAGCCCCAGCATTTT
cdr3_aa: CASSQEIQGFQPQHF